This T cell receptor beta chain derives from a study of T cells in Graves' hyperthyroidism and ophthalmopathy. About the research overall: Blood from the periphery was taken at initial diagnosis, before any treatment.

TCR beta CDR3 sequences were amplified from RNA transcripts. The study used the HTBI primer set for a first-round RT-PCR of the TCR CDR3. TCRdb reprocessed the multiplex PCR reads with MiXCR, giving one entry per CDR3 protein. Of a few hundred thousand distinct CDR3 sequences detected, roughly an eighth appear once; the ten largest clones hold roughly 17%. Fresh peripheral blood, about 9.9 ml, yielded the PBMCs. Regarding this clonotype: What it binds is not known.

The germline V gene encodes CDR1 SGHTA and CDR2 FQGTGA. Trimming cost V 6 bases and J 5 bases; bases outside gene matches: 8. This CDR3 region has 16 residues. Findings and limits, study-wide: Clonotypes that were expanded in thyroid above 0.001 mostly appeared in blood too.

The sequencing sample was made of blood. This TCR was sampled from a young woman with Graves' hyperthyroidism. This sequence joins TRBV7-3 and TRBJ2-1, with 12 positions matching TRBD2. This CDR3 is CASSQLAGGEDNEQFF. The CDR3 nucleotides are TGTGCCAGCAGTCAGCTAGCGGGAGGGGAGGACAATGAGCAGTTCTTC.